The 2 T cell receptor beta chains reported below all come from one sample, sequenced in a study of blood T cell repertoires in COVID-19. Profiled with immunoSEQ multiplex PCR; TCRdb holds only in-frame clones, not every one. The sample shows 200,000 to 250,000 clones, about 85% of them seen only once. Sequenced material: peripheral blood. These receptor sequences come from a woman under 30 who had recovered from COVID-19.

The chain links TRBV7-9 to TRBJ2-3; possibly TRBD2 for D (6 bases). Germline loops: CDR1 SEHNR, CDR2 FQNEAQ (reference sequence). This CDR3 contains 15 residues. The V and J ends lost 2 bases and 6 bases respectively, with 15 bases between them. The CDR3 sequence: CASSLLASYGDTQYF. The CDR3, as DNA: TGTGCCAGCAGCTTACTAGCGTCCTATGGGGATACGCAGTATTTT. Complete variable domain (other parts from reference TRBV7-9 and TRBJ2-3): DTGVSQNPRHKITKRGQNVTFRCDPISEHNRLYWYRQTLGQGPEFLTYFQNEAQLEKSRLLSDRFSAERPKGSFSTLEIQRTEQGDSAMYLCASSLLASYGDTQYFGPGTRLTVL.

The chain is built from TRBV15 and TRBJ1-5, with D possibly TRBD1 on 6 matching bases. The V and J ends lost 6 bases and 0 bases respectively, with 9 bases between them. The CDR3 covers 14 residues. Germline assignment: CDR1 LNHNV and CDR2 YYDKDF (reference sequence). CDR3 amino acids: CATRQGLSNQPQHF. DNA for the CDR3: TGTGCCACCAGACAGGGCCTTAGCAATCAGCCCCAGCATTTT. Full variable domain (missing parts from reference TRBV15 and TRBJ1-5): DAMVIQNPRYQVTQFGKPVTLSCSQTLNHNVMYWYQQKSSQAPKLLFHYYDKDFNNEADTPDNFQSRRPNTSFCFLDIRSPGLGDTAMYLCATRQGLSNQPQHFGDGTRLSIL.